These 29 T cell receptor beta chains share one sample of origin, sequenced in a study of shared clonotypes between healthy human individuals. Assay used: immunoSEQ multiplex PCR; TCRdb lists only in-frame clones, some missing. The profile shows about 2 million clones, approximately 95% of them singletons. Naive CD8 cells lacked CD45RO, underwent positive selection for CCR7 and left out terminally differentiated effector memory CD45RA+ cells. Sequenced sample: naive CD8+ T cells sorted from blood. All receptors derive from a man between 18 and 35 years old in good health.

This clone has just one count. This sequence joins TRBV29-1 and TRBJ2-3, with TRBD2 as a possible D gene (5 bases). The CDR3 runs 14 residues. Trimming took off 5 bases at V and 2 bases at J, with 14 bases between the two ends. CDR1 is SQVTM and CDR2 is ANQGSEA in the germline V gene. In nucleotides, the CDR3 is TGCAGCGTTCCCACGTGGGAGAACACAGATACGCAGTATTTT. Its protein is CSVPTWENTDTQYF.

The rearrangement joins TRBV10-3 to TRBJ2-5; D ambiguous. The V and J ends lost 6 bases and 5 bases respectively, with 16 bases between them. Germline assignment: CDR1 ENHRY and CDR2 SYGVKD. The CDR3 has 14 residues. The CDR3 loop reads CAIRVGPHEETQYF. CDR3 bases: TGTGCCATCAGAGTAGGGCCCCACGAGGAGACCCAGTACTTC.

The rearrangement links TRBV28 to TRBJ2-2; D could derive from TRBD1 or TRBD2 (5 bases each). There are 15 residues in the CDR3. Per germline, CDR1 MDHEN and CDR2 SYDVKM. The V end lost 1 base, the J end lost 8 bases, and 14 bases lay between the germline ends. The CDR3 DNA is TGTGCCAGCAGTTTATTGGGGGAATCCTTGGGGGAGCTGTTTTTT. The encoded protein is CASSLLGESLGELFF.

The sample holds one count of this clone. CDR3 in DNA: TGTGCCAGCAGCCGGGACGTCCAAGAGACCCAGTACTTC. Translated: CASSRDVQETQYF. V and J are TRBV7-9 and TRBJ2-5; D tentatively fits TRBD1 or TRBD2 (5 bases each). The CDR3 sequence is 13 residues long. The V gene's germline CDR1 is SEHNR and CDR2 FQNEAQ (reference sequence). Trimming cost V 5 bases and J 1 base, with 8 bases left between them.

The chain recombines TRBV2 with TRBJ2-1, with 8 positions matching TRBD2. The CDR3 is 15 amino acids. Germline V gene data show CDR1 as SNHLY and CDR2 as FYNNEI. V was clipped by 4 bases and J by 3 bases; unmatched bases: 5. As DNA, the CDR3 is TGTGCCAGCAGTGTTAGGACTAGCAGCTACAATGAGCAGTTCTTC. Protein sequence: CASSVRTSSYNEQFF.

Of note for this clone: The same CDR3 also results from other DNA sequences found in this sample. The J gene is TRBJ1-2, the V gene TRBV19, with unresolved D. Trimming pared 3 bases from V and 2 bases from J, leaving 1 base between. The V gene's germline CDR1 is LNHDA and CDR2 SQIVND (reference sequence). The CDR3 is 11 amino acids. DNA for the CDR3: TGTGCCAGTAGTATCAACTATGGCTACACCTTC. Its translation: CASSINYGYTF.

The chain combines TRBV6-6 with TRBJ2-2; D is unresolved. CDR1 MNHNY and CDR2 SVGAGI come from the germline V gene (reference sequence). Trimming took off 2 bases at V and 7 bases at J, with 5 bases between the two ends. The CDR3 has 12 residues. The CDR3 nucleotides are TGTGCCAGCAGTTACGGCGACGGGGAGCTGTTTTTT. It encodes CASSYGDGELFF.

V is TRBV21-1 and J is TRBJ2-5. TRBV21-1 is recorded as a pseudogene. The CDR3 has 17 residues. CDR3: CASSNGLKGTAQETQYF. The CDR3 bases are TGTGCCAGCAGCAATGGGTTGAAGGGGACGGCCCAAGAGACCCAGTACTTC.

The chain joins TRBV7-6 to TRBJ2-7, with TRBD1 matching 7 bases. Germline V lookup: CDR1 SGHVS, CDR2 FNYEAQ. V was pared by 1 base and J by 4 bases, with 10 bases of the junction left unmatched. The CDR3 totals 16 residues. The CDR3 spells CASSLEGTAFFYEQYF. The CDR3 nucleotides read TGTGCCAGCAGCTTAGAGGGGACAGCTTTTTTTTACGAGCAGTACTTC.

The rearrangement uses TRBV4-3 and TRBJ2-2; 9 nucleotides agree with TRBD1. This CDR3 has 14 residues. After removal of 3 bases from V and 5 bases from J, the junction contained 1 base not matched to a gene. From germline, CDR1 is LGHNA and CDR2 YSLEER. In nucleotides, the CDR3 is TGCGCCAGCAGCCATGGGACAGGGACCGGGGAGCTGTTTTTT. It yields the protein CASSHGTGTGELFF.

About this clone: Other DNA sequences within the sample encode an identical CDR3. This rearrangement joins TRBV7-9 to TRBJ2-7; D may be TRBD1 or TRBD2 (5 bases each). Per the germline V gene, CDR1 is SEHNR and CDR2 is FQNEAQ (reference sequence). There are 14 residues in the CDR3. Trimming took off 5 bases at V and 2 bases at J, with 13 bases between the two ends. CDR3 coding DNA: TGTGCCAGCAGCCCCGGGACGGTAACCTACGAGCAGTACTTC. It yields the protein CASSPGTVTYEQYF.

This clone came up a few times. Other DNA variants within this sample encode the same CDR3. The chain is built from TRBV19 and TRBJ2-7, with 11 bases identical to TRBD2. Germline CDR1 LNHDA, CDR2 SQIVND (reference sequence). V lost 3 bases to trimming and J lost 3 bases; unmatched junction nucleotides: 1. The CDR3 spans 14 residues. The CDR3 nucleotides read TGTGCCAGTAGTATTACTAGCGGGAGCTACGAGCAGTACTTC. Amino acid sequence: CASSITSGSYEQYF.

This chain uses TRBV27 with TRBJ1-5; D unclear. Germline assignment: CDR1 MNHEY and CDR2 SMNVEV (reference sequence). CDR3 length: 15 residues. The V and J ends lost 8 bases and 6 bases respectively, with 20 bases between them. The CDR3 DNA is TGTGCCAGCCGGGTGGGTGGGCATGGTGGTCAGCCCCAGCATTTT. This translates into CASRVGGHGGQPQHF.

The chain joins TRBV5-8 to TRBJ1-5; D gene unclear. Looked up from germline, CDR1 is SGHTS and CDR2 is YDEGEE. CDR3 size: 14 residues. The V end was cut by 1 base, the J end by 3 bases, with 8 bases between. The CDR3 DNA is TGTGCCAGCAGCTTGATCCAGAACAATCAGCCCCAGCATTTT. Translated: CASSLIQNNQPQHF.

The rearrangement links TRBV6-4 to TRBJ1-1; D call uncertain. Trimming removed 4 bases from V and 0 bases from J, with 6 bases in between. The CDR3 consists of 13 residues. In germline, CDR1 is MRHNA, CDR2 SNTAGT. The DNA for the CDR3 is TGTGCCAGCAGTGCCGGAATGAACACTGAAGCTTTCTTT. Amino acids: CASSAGMNTEAFF.

V and J are TRBV6-1 and TRBJ2-1; a weak D match, TRBD1 (6 bases). Trimming removed 6 bases from V and 8 bases from J, with 17 bases in between. Germline assignment: CDR1 MNHNS and CDR2 SASEGT. The CDR3 runs to 14 residues. CDR3 in DNA: TGTGCCAGCAGATGGACAGTTCTTTACGATGAGCAGTTCTTC. Translation gives CASRWTVLYDEQFF.

The chain joins TRBV28 to TRBJ1-4; D is perhaps TRBD1 (5 bases). CDR1 and CDR2 (germline): MDHEN, SYDVKM. CDR3 length: 17 residues. Between the trimmed V and J ends, which lost 6 bases and 2 bases, there was a span of 19 bases. The CDR3, as DNA: TGTGCCAGCAGCTTAGAGACAGACCTGCGGACTAATGAAAAACTGTTTTTT. Protein sequence: CASSLETDLRTNEKLFF.

A single count supports this clone. This chain links TRBV11-2 with TRBJ2-3, with 7 positions matching TRBD2. The CDR3 sequence is 16 residues long. The germline V gene encodes CDR1 SGHAT and CDR2 FQNNGV. J was trimmed by 2 bases and V by 3 bases; bases with no gene match: 8. The CDR3 loop is CASSFLGRALTDTQYF. CDR3 DNA sequence: TGTGCCAGCAGCTTTTTGGGGAGGGCCCTCACAGATACGCAGTATTTT.

This clone was seen just once. This chain links TRBV28 with TRBJ1-4; D possibly corresponds to TRBD1 (6 bases). Germline V CDR1 and CDR2: MDHEN, SYDVKM. This CDR3 region has 15 residues. V was shortened by 1 base and J by 6 bases, with 12 bases between the two germline ends. The CDR3 is CASSLSHRVDEKLFF. The DNA for the CDR3 is TGTGCCAGCAGTTTATCCCACAGGGTGGATGAAAAACTGTTTTTT.

V and J are TRBV25-1 and TRBJ1-5; the D gene is possibly TRBD1 (5 bases). The V and J ends lost 4 bases and 5 bases respectively, with 12 bases between them. The CDR3 is 14 amino acids. Germline-derived CDR1 and CDR2 are MGHDK and SYGVNS. This CDR3 is CASSVGDRDQPQHF. CDR3 nucleotides: TGTGCCAGCAGTGTGGGAGACAGAGATCAGCCCCAGCATTTT.

This clone was observed a single time. The V and J genes are TRBV5-4 and TRBJ1-1; no reliable D call. V was clipped by 4 bases and J by 4 bases, with 11 bases between them. The CDR3 length is 13 residues. Germline V gene data show CDR1 as SGHNT and CDR2 as YYREEE (reference sequence). This CDR3 is CASSQPGGTEAFF. CDR3 sequence (DNA): TGTGCCAGCAGCCAGCCGGGAGGCACTGAAGCTTTCTTT.

CDR3 in DNA: TGCGCCAGCAGCCCCAACCCGGACGGAAACACTGAAGCTTTCTTT. Encoded protein: CASSPNPDGNTEAFF. The chain uses TRBV5-1 and TRBJ1-1; D ambiguous. There are 15 residues in the CDR3. Trimming cost V 4 bases and J 2 bases, with 15 bases left between them. Germline CDR1 and CDR2: SGHRS and YFSETQ.

The J gene is TRBJ1-2, the V gene TRBV18, with 7 bases identical to TRBD1. V shed 5 bases and J 0 bases; nucleotides not matched to a gene: 9. CDR3 length equals 16 residues. Germline-derived CDR1 and CDR2 are KGHSH and LQKENI. CDR3 sequence: CASSTGQDLANYGYTF. For the CDR3, the DNA is TGTGCCAGCTCAACCGGACAGGACCTAGCTAACTATGGCTACACCTTC.

The chain carries TRBV7-2 and TRBJ2-1; D call uncertain. The CDR3 extends over 13 amino acids. V gave up 3 bases and J gave up 5 bases, with 8 bases separating them. Germline V gene data show CDR1 as SGHTA and CDR2 as FQGNSA. The CDR3 sequence: CASSLVVNNEQFF. CDR3 nucleotides: TGTGCCAGCAGCTTGGTAGTGAACAATGAGCAGTTCTTC.

This sequence joins TRBV7-8 and TRBJ2-7; D is possibly TRBD1 (7 bases). Germline CDR1 reads SGHVS; CDR2 reads FQNEAQ. V lost 5 bases and J lost 1, with 18 bases in between. The CDR3 sequence is 16 residues long. DNA for the CDR3: TGTGCCAGCAGCACGATCAGGGGGACTCATTCCTACGAGCAGTACTTC. Translated, it gives CASSTIRGTHSYEQYF.

Comments on this clone: At the DNA level, this CDR3 is encoded by other sequences in the same sample as well. This chain uses TRBV9 with TRBJ2-1, with unresolved D. Germline values: CDR1 SGDLS, CDR2 YYNGEE. The CDR3 runs 12 residues. Trimming took 0 bases from V and 6 from J, leaving 4 bases between them. The CDR3 DNA is TGTGCCAGCAGCGTAGGTAGCAATGAGCAGTTCTTC. Translated, it gives CASSVGSNEQFF.

The chain employs TRBV7-9 and TRBJ2-5; maybe TRBD2 (5 bases). Deletions cut 8 bases from V and 0 bases from J, with 16 bases between. The germline V gene has CDR1 SEHNR and CDR2 FQNEAQ (reference sequence). CDR3 length equals 15 residues. CDR3 coding DNA: TGTGCCAGCCAAGGCCCAGCGGTGTACCAAGAGACCCAGTACTTC. Amino acid sequence: CASQGPAVYQETQYF.

Concerning this clone itself: The sample carries other DNA sequences with the same CDR3. The chain couples TRBV7-9 to TRBJ2-7; D perhaps matches TRBD1 (6 bases). This CDR3 has 12 residues. CDR1 SEHNR and CDR2 FQNEAQ come from the germline V gene (reference sequence). V dropped 4 bases and J dropped 3 bases, with 7 bases sitting between them. CDR3 bases: TGTGCCAGCAGCTCGACAGGCTACGAGCAGTACTTC. It yields the protein CASSSTGYEQYF. Complete variable domain (other parts from reference TRBV7-9 and TRBJ2-7): DTGVSQNPRHKITKRGQNVTFRCDPISEHNRLYWYRQTLGQGPEFLTYFQNEAQLEKSRLLSDRFSAERPKGSFSTLEIQRTEQGDSAMYLCASSSTGYEQYFGPGTRLTVT.

The chain is built from TRBV6-6 and TRBJ1-2, with TRBD1 matching 7 bases. The V gene end was trimmed by 5 bases and the J gene end by 7 bases; junction bases not matched to a gene: 13. Germline lookup yields CDR1 MNHNY and CDR2 SVGAGI (reference sequence). The CDR3 is made up of 15 amino acids. The CDR3 loop reads CASSHPGEGAGGYTF. DNA for the CDR3: TGTGCCAGCAGTCACCCAGGAGAGGGGGCAGGTGGCTACACCTTC.